The 27 T cell receptor beta chains in this list originate from one sample, sequenced in a study of graft-versus-host responses after intestinal transplantation. The method was immunoSEQ multiplex PCR; TCRdb's version includes in-frame clones alone and lacks a portion of them. The table has 80,000 to 100,000 clones, about nine tenths seen once; the top ten hold around 0.11%. No antigen has been identified for these receptors. Sequencing used unstimulated CD4+ T cells sorted from spleen or lymph node cells, obtained before intestinal transplant. These receptors all stem from a human donor who received an intestinal transplant.

V and J are TRBV20-1 and TRBJ1-1; D remains ambiguous. The V gene's germline CDR1 is DFQATT and CDR2 SNEGSKA (reference sequence). The V gene lost 0 bases and the J gene lost 8 bases, with 7 bases spanning the gap. This CDR3 comprises 11 residues. CDR3 in amino acids: CSARDAREAFF. The CDR3 DNA is TGCAGTGCTAGAGATGCCAGGGAAGCTTTCTTT.

A note on this clone: The germline gene is not matched at one end of the junction; a read error may be the cause. V gene TRBV7-7 combines with J gene TRBJ2-5; the match to TRBD2 covers 12 bases. There are 19 residues in the CDR3. CDR1 is SSHAT, CDR2 FNYEAQ, per germline (reference sequence). The chain's CDR3 is CASSLPPSGGDFYQETQYF. In DNA, the CDR3 is TGTGCTAGCAGCTTACCTCCTAGCGGGGGGGATTTTTACCAAGAGACCCAGTACTTC.

The chain recombines TRBV19 with TRBJ2-5; 14 bases fit TRBD2. The CDR3 covers 15 residues. Germline loops: CDR1 LNHDA, CDR2 SQIVND (reference sequence). Unmatched junction bases numbered 4, after V lost 5 bases and J lost 5 bases. Written as DNA, the CDR3 is TGTGCCAGTAGTGCTAGACTAGCGGGGGGGGAGACCCAGTACTTC. This codes for CASSARLAGGETQYF.

This chain joins TRBV4-1 and TRBJ1-6; D is unclear. The CDR3 loop spans 19 amino acids. The germline V gene has CDR1 MGHRA and CDR2 YSYEKL. V was pared by 4 bases and J by 7 bases, with 26 bases between. CDR3 sequence (DNA): TGCGCCAGCAGCCGATTCGCGGGGTCCCGGACGGAGACCAATTCACCCCTCCACTTT. Encoded protein: CASSRFAGSRTETNSPLHF.

The CDR3, as DNA: TGCGCCAGCAGTGAGGGGGCGGTGCAGTACTTC. Its protein is CASSEGAVQYF. The chain employs TRBV10-1 and TRBJ2-7; D possibly corresponds to TRBD1 (5 bases). V dropped 2 bases and J dropped 9 bases, with 8 bases sitting between them. The germline V gene has CDR1 WNHNN and CDR2 SYGVQD (reference sequence). The CDR3 has 11 residues.

The V gene is TRBV5-1, the J gene TRBJ2-7; TRBD2 matches at 8 bases. The germline V gene has CDR1 SGHRS and CDR2 YFSETQ. The CDR3 extends over 14 amino acids. J gave up 5 bases and V 4 bases, and 8 bases lay outside the gene matches. CDR3 DNA sequence: TGCGCCAGCAGCCTTCGGGGGGGCTGGGACGAGCAGTACTTC. It codes for CASSLRGGWDEQYF.

The V call is TRBV7-9, the J call TRBJ2-3; 8 bases are a match to TRBD2. The CDR3 covers 14 residues. The trim removed 5 bases at V and 5 bases at J, leaving 6 bases unmatched. CDR1 is SEHNR and CDR2 is FQNEAQ in the germline V gene (reference sequence). In nucleotides, the CDR3 is TGTGCCAGCAGCCCAGCGGGGGCCGGAGATACGCAGTATTTT. It is translated as CASSPAGAGDTQYF.

This sequence joins TRBV19 and TRBJ1-1, with D perhaps TRBD1 (5 bases). Germline assignment: CDR1 LNHDA and CDR2 SQIVND (reference sequence). Trimming took 5 bases from V and 8 from J, leaving 9 bases between them. The CDR3 spans 11 residues. In DNA, the CDR3 is TGTGCCAGTAGTTGGGGGGTAGAAGCTTTCTTT. It codes for CASSWGVEAFF. Full variable domain (remainder filled in from reference TRBV19 and TRBJ1-1): DGGITQSPKYLFRKEGQNVTLSCEQNLNHDAMYWYRQDPGQGLRLIYYSQIVNDFQKGDIAEGYSVSREKKESFPLTVTSAQKNPTAFYLCASSWGVEAFFGQGTRLTVV.

V gene TRBV18 combines with J gene TRBJ1-5, with D uncertain. The CDR3 length is 14 residues. The ends were cut back, 3 bases at V and 4 bases at J, with 10 bases in the middle. Per the germline V gene, CDR1 is KGHSH and CDR2 is LQKENI. This CDR3 reads CASSPSTGNQPQHF. CDR3 DNA: TGTGCCAGCTCACCCTCGACGGGGAATCAGCCCCAGCATTTT. The variable domain in full, completed from reference TRBV18 and TRBJ1-5, reads NAGVMQNPRHLVRRRGQEARLRCSPMKGHSHVYWYRQLPEEGLKFMVYLQKENIIDESGMPKERFSAEFPKEGPSILRIQQVVRGDSAAYFCASSPSTGNQPQHFGDGTRLSIL.

This sequence joins TRBV2 and TRBJ2-3, with 7 positions matching TRBD1. The trim removed 8 bases at V and 1 base at J, leaving 3 bases unmatched. CDR1 and CDR2 (germline): SNHLY, FYNNEI. CDR3 length equals 13 residues. The CDR3 loop is CASLQGGTDTQYF. The CDR3 region has the DNA TGTGCCAGCCTCCAGGGGGGCACAGATACGCAGTATTTT.

This clone was counted only a few times. The rearrangement joins TRBV4-2 to TRBJ1-2, with D perhaps TRBD1 (6 bases). CDR1 and CDR2 (germline): LGHNA, YNFKEQ. Trimming shortened V by 10 bases and J by 4 bases, and 10 bases separated the two germline ends. There are 11 residues in the CDR3. Here the CDR3 DNA reads TGTGCCACCGGGGGGCCCTATGGCTACACCTTC. Its translation: CATGGPYGYTF.

The chain is built from TRBV7-3 and TRBJ2-2; 9 nucleotides line up with TRBD2. Trimming cost V 6 bases and J 7 bases; bases outside gene matches: 15. CDR1 SGHTA and CDR2 FQGTGA come from the germline V gene. The CDR3 spans 17 residues. CDR3 nucleotides: TGTGCCAGCAGACACCCTCTCGGCGGGGGGGCCGGCGGGGAGCTGTTTTTT. It specifies CASRHPLGGGAGGELFF.

The genes are TRBV6-6 and TRBJ2-3; a weak D match, TRBD2 (6 bases). Trimming removed 7 bases at V and 2 bases at J, with 10 bases between. The CDR3 spans 13 residues. Germline V gene lookup returns CDR1 MNHNY and CDR2 SVGAGI (reference sequence). The CDR3 coding sequence is TGTGCCAGCATGGGGACTGACACAGATACGCAGTATTTT. Residues: CASMGTDTDTQYF.

CDR3 amino acids: CASSLPTGWNEKLFF. In DNA form, the CDR3 reads TGTGCCAGCTCACTCCCGACAGGTTGGAATGAAAAACTGTTTTTT. This chain joins TRBV18 and TRBJ1-4, with D maybe TRBD1 (6 bases). This CDR3 comprises 15 residues. Germline lookup yields CDR1 KGHSH and CDR2 LQKENI. Trimming removed 4 bases at V and 5 bases at J, with 14 bases between.

The rearrangement joins TRBV11-3 to TRBJ2-2, with 7 bases matching TRBD1. The CDR3 is 13 amino acids. With V trimmed by 8 bases and J by 2 bases, 2 bases remained unmatched. Germline CDR1 reads SGHNT; CDR2 reads YENEEA. CDR3 DNA: TGTGCCAGCCGGGACAGAAACACCGGGGAGCTGTTTTTT. Its protein is CASRDRNTGELFF.

The chain carries TRBV10-3 and TRBJ1-2; D uncertain. The germline V gene encodes CDR1 ENHRY and CDR2 SYGVKD. Trimming pared 4 bases from V and 4 bases from J, leaving 7 bases between. The CDR3 is made up of 12 amino acids. The CDR3 coding sequence is TGTGCCATCAGTGTCATCAGCTATGGCTACACCTTC. It is translated as CAISVISYGYTF.

The chain recombines TRBV5-1 with TRBJ2-5, with TRBD2 matching over 8 bases. This CDR3 has 17 amino acids. Germline loops: CDR1 SGHRS, CDR2 YFSETQ. J gave up 5 bases and V 0 bases, and 12 bases lay outside the gene matches. The DNA for the CDR3 is TGCGCCAGCAGCTTGGAGGGCGCGGGACTAGTAACGGAGACCCAGTACTTC. Translation: CASSLEGAGLVTETQYF.

The V gene is TRBV7-2, the J gene TRBJ2-7, with 7 bases identical to TRBD2. The ends lost 1 base at V and 1 base at J; junction bases unmatched: 4. Germline values: CDR1 SGHTA, CDR2 FQGNSA. This CDR3 comprises 15 residues. The CDR3 spells CASSLGVSGSYEQYF. The CDR3 DNA is TGTGCCAGCAGCTTAGGGGTTAGCGGGTCCTACGAGCAGTACTTC.

J is TRBJ1-5 and V is TRBV18; 9 positions match TRBD1. The V segment lost 4 bases and the J segment 7 bases; nucleotides outside the gene matches: 11. Germline lookup yields CDR1 KGHSH and CDR2 LQKENI. This CDR3 has 16 amino acids. The CDR3 region has the DNA TGTGCCAGCTCACTCGGTCCCGGGACAGGGTCACAGCCCCAGCATTTT. This sequence encodes CASSLGPGTGSQPQHF.

The V and J genes are TRBV6-7 and TRBJ1-2; 7 positions agree with TRBD1. TRBV6-7 carries the ORF label, with uncertain function. CDR3 length: 16 residues. After removal of 2 bases from V and 2 bases from J, the junction contained 8 bases not matched to a gene. The CDR3 sequence is CASSYPRGLGNYGYTF. The CDR3 DNA sequence: TGTGCCAGCAGTTACCCGAGGGGGCTTGGAAACTATGGCTACACCTTC.

This clone occurred once. The CDR3 is CASTQTGVGNTIYF. CDR3 coding DNA: TGTGCCAGCACCCAAACAGGGGTCGGAAACACCATATATTTT. This sequence joins TRBV6-1 and TRBJ1-3, with 7 bases aligning to TRBD1. CDR1 is MNHNS, CDR2 SASEGT, per germline. The CDR3 length is 14 residues. V trimming: 7 bases; J trimming: 4 bases; junction bases outside the gene matches: 7.

This sequence joins TRBV4-2 and TRBJ1-5; 9 nucleotides align to TRBD1. The J segment lost 7 bases and the V segment lost 0 bases, leaving 4 bases of the junction unmatched. The germline CDR1 and CDR2 sequences are LGHNA and YNFKEQ. The CDR3 is made up of 15 amino acids. CDR3 loop: CASSQETGGRQPQHF. Here the CDR3 DNA reads TGTGCCAGCAGCCAAGAGACAGGGGGTAGGCAGCCCCAGCATTTT.

This clone was seen a single time. The J gene is TRBJ2-7, the V gene TRBV6-1, with unresolved D. This CDR3 comprises 12 residues. Germline lookup yields CDR1 MNHNS and CDR2 SASEGT. Trimming left V 1 base short and J 3 bases short, with 4 bases between. The DNA for the CDR3 is TGTGCCAGCAGTGAAGTCAGCTACGAGCAGTACTTC. Translated, it gives CASSEVSYEQYF.

This chain uses TRBV7-3 with TRBJ2-1; maybe TRBD1 (5 bases). This CDR3 comprises 13 residues. Germline V gives CDR1 SGHTA, CDR2 FQGTGA. V was pared by 5 bases and J by 8 bases, with 13 bases between. The CDR3 region has the DNA TGTGCCAGCAGCCCCGACAGTTCAGATGAGCAGTTCTTC. Protein sequence: CASSPDSSDEQFF.

The CDR3 spells CAISDRGNTGELFF. In DNA, the CDR3 is TGTGCCATCAGTGATAGGGGAAACACCGGGGAGCTGTTTTTT. The V call is TRBV10-3, the J call TRBJ2-2, with TRBD1 as a possible D gene (5 bases). This CDR3 contains 14 residues. V was trimmed by 3 bases and J by 2 bases, leaving 7 bases between them. CDR1 ENHRY and CDR2 SYGVKD come from the germline V gene.

V is TRBV4-1 and J is TRBJ1-5; no definite D call. The germline gives CDR1 MGHRA, CDR2 YSYEKL. V gave up 0 bases and J gave up 3 bases, with 18 bases separating them. The CDR3 is 18 amino acids. CDR3 in amino acids: CASSQDSAPGRPNQPQHF. CDR3 bases: TGCGCCAGCAGCCAAGACTCGGCCCCTGGGAGGCCCAATCAGCCCCAGCATTTT.

V usage is TRBV15 and J usage is TRBJ1-4; a weak D match, TRBD1 (6 bases). CDR1 LNHNV and CDR2 YYDKDF come from the germline V gene (reference sequence). The V end was cut by 8 bases, the J end by 4 bases, with 8 bases between. The CDR3 runs to 12 residues. The CDR3 sequence: CATGQFNEKLFF. The DNA of the CDR3 is TGTGCCACCGGACAGTTTAATGAAAAACTGTTTTTT.